Given below is one T cell receptor beta chain in context. Its antigen is not yet known. Per-base quality was not reported, and no clone a single base away is much larger than it. CDR1 and CDR2 are drawn from the germline V gene: MDHEN, SYDVKM. From its cysteine to its phenylalanine, the CDR3 spans 15 amino acids. Only the CDR3 region is kept as DNA, spanning 45 bases read in frame from base 1. The V end gives up 4 bases and the J end 5 bases, leaving 7 bases in the junction not matched to a gene. The data stem from a study of OX40 agonist ivuxolimab in advanced cancers. Regarding the research as a whole: Ivuxolimab, which targeted the costimulatory receptor OX40 (CD134), was an agonistic, fully human IgG2 monoclonal antibody. Intravenous ivuxolimab was administered to patients every 2 weeks at six dose levels: 0.01, 0.1, 0.3, 1.5, 3 and 10 mg/kg. Of the 50 to 55 dose-escalation patients, hepatocellular carcinoma was present in some 19, melanoma in around 15, renal cell carcinoma in 9 and head and neck cancer in 9. A male proportion of almost 85% and a mean age of roughly 55 years, ranging from about 20 to 85, were recorded for the dose-escalation cohort. Prior anti-PD-1, anti-PD-L1 or anti-CTLA-4 therapy was permitted, and 30% to 50% of dose-escalation patients had received checkpoint inhibitors. Partial responses occurred in three dose-escalation patients, of whom one had hepatocellular carcinoma and two had cutaneous melanoma. The purpose of peripheral TCRbeta sequencing was to test whether ivuxolimab changed TCR sequence diversity and led to clonal T-cell expansion. The monotherapy dose-escalation portion (N ≈ 55 patients) of the phase I ivuxolimab trial is reported in the paper.

The full study reports these points: After ivuxolimab, more expanded clones were found on average in CD8+ T cells than in CD4+ T cells. At doses of 0.1 to 3.0 mg/kg, clonal expansion of both CD4+ and CD8+ T cells in blood was seen between baseline and week 6. Low levels of normalized T-cell clonal expansion were also seen in some patients who did not respond. Partial responders in the 0.1-3.0 mg/kg groups had among the lowest normalized peripheral clonal expansion, especially among CD8+ T cells. Which antigens the clonally expanded peripheral T cells were specific for was not determined.

For sequencing of the TCRbeta CDR3 region, genomic DNA was extracted from the sorted cells. TCRbeta CDR3 regions were sequenced using the immunoSEQ Assay. This is the immuneACCESS table as TCRdb keeps it, with only in-frame sequences that have V and J called. A part of the clones is gone; compared with another copy, unresolved V genes explain less than half, and the rest is unexplained. Counted in this sample were approximately 45,000 clones; 75% to 90% of them appeared once. Clones ranked in the top ten supply about 48% of the sample. The trial excluded patients who had a history of autoimmune disease or who were on systemic immunosuppression. Peripheral blood for TCR sequencing was drawn from every dose cohort at baseline, at cycle 4 day 1 and at cycle 7 day 1. The samples were drawn from a first-in-human, open-label, multicenter phase I dose-escalation trial of ivuxolimab. Adults with locally advanced or metastatic melanoma, renal cell, hepatocellular, or head and neck squamous cell carcinoma were enrolled in the trial. CD4+ and CD8+ T cells were sorted separately from peripheral blood before TCR sequencing.

The clonotype originates from an adult with an advanced solid tumor such as melanoma, head and neck, liver or kidney cancer. Rearrangement joined TRBV28 to TRBJ2-3, with 9 bases aligning to TRBD1. The sequencing used CD4+ or CD8+ T cells sorted from blood, collected in a trial of the OX40 agonist ivuxolimab. The CDR3 here reads CASSSPGQGKDTQYF. The DNA is TGTGCCAGCAGTTCCCCGGGACAGGGTAAAGATACGCAGTATTTT.